One and the same sample provided the 9 T cell receptor beta chains below, sequenced in a study of blood T cell repertoires in COVID-19. The assay was immunoSEQ multiplex PCR, and TCRdb's table has in-frame clones only and misses some. The sample includes 390,000 or so clones, approximately 92% seen only once; the top ten take about 1%. Specimen: PBMCs or T cells enriched from blood (not recorded which). The receptors come from a man aged 18 to 30 who had recovered from COVID-19.

This sequence joins TRBV24-1 and TRBJ2-7; TRBD2 might be the D (5 bases). The CDR3 spans 13 residues. Deletions cut 5 bases from V and 2 bases from J, with 9 bases between. CDR1 and CDR2 (germline): KGHDR, SFDVKD. CDR3 coding DNA: TGTGCCACCAGTGGGGGTAGCGCCTACGAGCAGTACTTC. Translating it yields CATSGGSAYEQYF.

The chain is built from TRBV15 and TRBJ2-7, with 8 bases lining up with TRBD1. Germline trimming cut 8 bases from V and 4 bases from J; bases unmatched to any gene: 4. Germline V gene data show CDR1 as LNHNV and CDR2 as YYDKDF (reference sequence). CDR3 length: 12 amino acids. The CDR3 DNA sequence: TGTGCCACCGGACAGGGTAGTTACGAGCAGTACTTC. It yields the protein CATGQGSYEQYF.

This chain joins TRBV10-3 and TRBJ1-1, with 8 positions matching TRBD1. The V gene's germline CDR1 is ENHRY and CDR2 SYGVKD. The CDR3 is made up of 15 amino acids. J was trimmed by 4 bases and V by 4 bases; bases with no gene match: 8. The CDR3 DNA sequence: TGTGCCATCAGTGGGGAAAACAGGGGGTCCACTGAAGCTTTCTTT. Translation: CAISGENRGSTEAFF.

The rearrangement uses TRBV5-1 and TRBJ1-6; D is unclear. The CDR3 runs to 19 residues. Germline lookup yields CDR1 SGHRS and CDR2 YFSETQ. Trimming left V 4 bases short and J 6 bases short, with 26 bases between. In nucleotides, the CDR3 is TGCGCCAGCAGCCTCAACCCCCTGCGGGTGCGTAAGGGTAATTCACCCCTCCACTTT. It yields the protein CASSLNPLRVRKGNSPLHF.

The rearrangement joins TRBV6-2 or TRBV6-3 to TRBJ1-5; D might be TRBD1 (5 bases). The CDR3 is 16 residues long. Germline V gives CDR1 MNHEY, CDR2 SVGEGT. The V and J ends lost 2 bases and 6 bases respectively, with 17 bases between them. CDR3 loop: CASSYKSAGNGQPQHF. The CDR3 region has the DNA TGTGCCAGCAGTTACAAGTCGGCAGGGAACGGTCAGCCCCAGCATTTT.

The chain combines TRBV28 with TRBJ2-2; D remains ambiguous. CDR1 MDHEN and CDR2 SYDVKM come from the germline V gene. V was pared by 3 bases and J by 6 bases, with 17 bases between. The CDR3 has 16 residues. CDR3 DNA: TGTGCCAGCAGTTTTATTAAAAGTAGCCGTGCCGGGGAGCTGTTTTTT. Residues: CASSFIKSSRAGELFF.

The J gene is TRBJ2-2, the V gene TRBV14, with D maybe TRBD1 (5 bases). Germline V gene lookup returns CDR1 SGHDN and CDR2 FVKESK. The CDR3 totals 16 residues. V shed 1 base and J shed 6 bases, with 15 bases lying between them. The CDR3 here is CASSQGRPGLAGELFF. The CDR3 DNA is TGTGCCAGCAGCCAAGGGCGGCCAGGGTTGGCCGGGGAGCTGTTTTTT.

The gene calls are TRBV6-5 and TRBJ1-4, with a possible D match to TRBD1 (6 bases). The V and J ends lost 2 bases and 9 bases respectively, with 19 bases between them. The CDR3 covers 16 residues. Per germline, CDR1 MNHEY and CDR2 SVGAGI. The CDR3 nucleotides read TGTGCCAGCAGTTACGGGGTGGACAGAGTTATGAAAAAACTGTTTTTT. Protein sequence: CASSYGVDRVMKKLFF.

The chain couples TRBV29-1 to TRBJ2-3; 9 nucleotides match TRBD2. The germline gives CDR1 SQVTM, CDR2 ANQGSEA. The CDR3 is 16 residues long. V shed 0 bases, J shed 7 bases, and the junction held 11 bases outside the gene matches. CDR3 protein: CSVEDLGAGGRNTQYF. In DNA, the CDR3 is TGCAGCGTTGAAGATCTTGGGGCGGGGGGGCGCAATACGCAGTATTTT.